The 20 T cell receptor beta chains reported below all come from one sample, sequenced in a study of CD8+ T cells in alopecia areata. cDNA serving as the sequencing template came from extracted, reverse transcribed RNA. Assay used: immunoSEQ multiplex PCR; TCRdb lists only in-frame clones, some missing. The data contain 15,000 to 20,000 clones, 59% of them singletons. Treatment here: oral pan-JAK inhibitor, 5-10 mg twice daily. Samples from alopecia areata patients were lesional scalp punch biopsies and peripheral blood. The sample consisted of skin, taken at week 4, from a patient treated with tofacitinib. Receptor source: a human donor with alopecia areata.

The J gene is TRBJ2-7, the V gene TRBV7-9, with 7 bases that match TRBD1. The germline CDR1 and CDR2 sequences are SEHNR and FQNEAQ (reference sequence). The trim removed 7 bases at V and 5 bases at J, leaving 14 bases unmatched. The CDR3 runs to 15 residues. The DNA of the CDR3 is TGTGCCAGCAACTTCACCGCCGGGACAGCCAACGAGCAGTACTTC. This sequence encodes CASNFTAGTANEQYF.

The chain combines TRBV29-1 with TRBJ1-3; TRBD1 matches at 7 bases. The CDR3 consists of 16 residues. The germline CDR1 and CDR2 sequences are SQVTM and ANQGSEA. With 0 bases clipped from V and 3 bases from J, the junction kept 8 bases outside the gene matches. CDR3 nucleotide sequence: TGCAGCGTTGAAGACCGGACAGGATCTAGTGGAAACACCATATATTTT. It is translated as CSVEDRTGSSGNTIYF.

The table lists this clone with a few counts. V gene TRBV28 combines with J gene TRBJ2-1; perhaps TRBD2 as D (6 bases). V was trimmed by 5 bases and J by 3 bases, leaving 20 bases between them. The CDR3 consists of 17 residues. Germline V lookup: CDR1 MDHEN, CDR2 SYDVKM. This CDR3 reads CASSLSWGGENYNEQFF. The CDR3 region has the DNA TGTGCCAGCAGTCTGTCGTGGGGCGGGGAAAACTACAATGAGCAGTTCTTC.

The chain uses TRBV27 and TRBJ2-7, with 9 bases fitting TRBD1. CDR1 and CDR2 (germline): MNHEY, SMNVEV (reference sequence). The CDR3 consists of 15 residues. J was trimmed by 4 bases and V by 2 bases; bases with no gene match: 6. CDR3 protein: CASSLGGTGLYEQYF. For the CDR3, the DNA is TGTGCCAGCAGTTTAGGGGGGACAGGGCTTTACGAGCAGTACTTC.

CDR3 DNA sequence: TGTGCCAGCAGTCGGACTAGCGCCTCCTACGAGCAGTACTTC. This translates into CASSRTSASYEQYF. V and J are TRBV6-1 and TRBJ2-5, with 9 bases identical to TRBD2. The J call is in doubt because the DNA end fits TRBJ2-7 better. Germline V gene lookup returns CDR1 MNHNS and CDR2 SASEGT. This CDR3 has 14 amino acids.

This clone has only a few counts. The V and J genes are TRBV5-1 and TRBJ2-1; TRBD1 matches at 9 bases. The germline V gene encodes CDR1 SGHRS and CDR2 YFSETQ. The CDR3 runs 14 residues. V trimming: 0 bases; J trimming: 8 bases; junction bases outside the gene matches: 3. The CDR3 DNA reads TGCGCCAGCAGCTTGGAGAGACAGGGGGATGAGCAGTTCTTC. Its translation is CASSLERQGDEQFF.

The rearrangement links TRBV28 to TRBJ1-6; 7 bases line up with TRBD1. Per germline, CDR1 MDHEN and CDR2 SYDVKM. The J segment lost 0 bases and the V segment lost 3 bases, leaving 5 bases of the junction unmatched. The CDR3 spans 17 residues. The CDR3: CASSFKQGPSYNSPLHF. The CDR3, as DNA: TGTGCCAGCAGTTTCAAACAGGGGCCCTCCTATAATTCACCCCTCCACTTT.

The chain recombines TRBV7-9 with TRBJ2-1, with TRBD2 identical over 7 bases. Trimming cost V 5 bases and J 1 base; bases outside gene matches: 8. CDR3 length equals 16 residues. The V gene's germline CDR1 is SEHNR and CDR2 FQNEAQ (reference sequence). Here the CDR3 DNA reads TGTGCCAGCAGCCCAGGGACTACCTTATCCTACAATGAGCAGTTCTTC. Its protein product is CASSPGTTLSYNEQFF.

As to this clone: The same CDR3 also results from other DNA sequences found in this sample. The V and J genes are TRBV5-6 and TRBJ1-3; D gene unclear. The CDR3 contains 16 residues. Trimming left V 2 bases short and J 4 bases short, with 16 bases between. Germline loops: CDR1 SGHDT, CDR2 YYEEEE. Here the CDR3 reads CASSFPGFNSGNTIYF. CDR3 in DNA: TGTGCCAGCAGCTTTCCGGGCTTCAACTCCGGAAACACCATATATTTT.

The rearrangement links TRBV9 to TRBJ1-2, with TRBD1 identical over 9 bases. The CDR3 is made up of 16 amino acids. V lost 2 bases to trimming and J lost 2 bases; unmatched junction nucleotides: 7. Germline assignment: CDR1 SGDLS and CDR2 YYNGEE. DNA for the CDR3: TGTGCCAGCAGCGTCGACGGACAGGGGAAGAACTATGGCTACACCTTC. Protein product: CASSVDGQGKNYGYTF. The full variable domain, rest sourced from reference TRBV9 and TRBJ1-2, is DSGVTQTPKHLITATGQRVTLRCSPRSGDLSVYWYQQSLDQGLQFLIQYYNGEERAKGNILERFSAQQFPDLHSELNLSSLELGDSALYFCASSVDGQGKNYGYTFGSGTRLTVV.

This clone was seen more than once but under ten times. The rearrangement joins TRBV6-6 to TRBJ2-1; TRBD1 agrees at 7 bases. There are 13 residues in the CDR3. Trimming at V came to 5 bases and at J to 7 bases, leaving 5 bases not matched to a gene. Germline-derived CDR1 and CDR2 are MNHNY and SVGAGI (reference sequence). The CDR3 sequence: CASSRGQYNEQFF. CDR3 in DNA: TGTGCCAGCAGTAGGGGGCAGTATAATGAGCAGTTCTTC.

V and J are TRBV5-6 and TRBJ2-5, with D tentatively TRBD1 or TRBD2 (6 bases each). The CDR3 has 15 residues. CDR1 is SGHDT and CDR2 is YYEEEE in the germline V gene. V lost 2 bases and J 11 bases, leaving 22 bases between the germline ends. CDR3 in amino acids: CASSFFVGGPSSQYF. The CDR3 bases are TGTGCCAGCAGCTTTTTTGTGGGGGGCCCCTCTTCGCAGTACTTC.

The chain employs TRBV18 and TRBJ2-3; D remains ambiguous. Per germline, CDR1 KGHSH and CDR2 LQKENI. This CDR3 is built from 11 residues. V was cut by 6 bases and J by 2 bases, with 3 bases left in between. In nucleotides, the CDR3 is TGTGCCAGCTCCACCACAGATACGCAGTATTTT. This encodes CASSTTDTQYF.

The rearrangement uses TRBV11-2 and TRBJ2-7; D gene ambiguous. The CDR3 consists of 18 residues. The ends were cut back, 0 bases at V and 0 bases at J, with 18 bases in the middle. CDR1 and CDR2 from the germline V gene are SGHAT and FQNNGV. CDR3 protein: CASSLDSGSSTISYEQYF. DNA of the CDR3: TGTGCCAGCAGCTTAGATTCCGGCAGTTCAACGATCTCCTACGAGCAGTACTTC.

This chain joins TRBV9 and TRBJ2-3; 7 bases agree with TRBD2. The CDR3 is 15 amino acids. From germline, CDR1 is SGDLS and CDR2 YYNGEE. Trimming removed 2 bases from V and 6 bases from J; junction bases left unmatched: 9. The DNA of the CDR3 is TGTGCCAGCAGCGTTACCGGGACTACCCAGGATACGCAGTATTTT. Its protein product is CASSVTGTTQDTQYF. The full variable domain, in which reference TRBV9 and TRBJ2-3 provide the parts outside the CDR3, is DSGVTQTPKHLITATGQRVTLRCSPRSGDLSVYWYQQSLDQGLQFLIQYYNGEERAKGNILERFSAQQFPDLHSELNLSSLELGDSALYFCASSVTGTTQDTQYFGPGTRLTVL.

V is TRBV5-8 and J is TRBJ1-1; D is uncertain. V gave up 2 bases and J gave up 6 bases, with 8 bases separating them. CDR3 size: 12 residues. Germline loops: CDR1 SGHTS, CDR2 YDEGEE. For the CDR3, the DNA is TGTGCCAGCAGCTTTGGTAGCTCTGAAGCTTTCTTT. Protein sequence: CASSFGSSEAFF.

The table lists this clone with a count of one. The rearrangement joins TRBV28 to TRBJ1-5, with D hard to call. Germline V CDR1 and CDR2: MDHEN, SYDVKM. V was pared by 6 bases and J by 2 bases, with 11 bases between. The CDR3 covers 14 residues. CDR3 sequence: CASSTLARNQPQHF. The CDR3 DNA sequence: TGTGCCAGCAGCACCCTGGCTCGCAATCAGCCCCAGCATTTT.

Only a few counts were recorded for this clone. This chain connects TRBV18 to TRBJ1-2; no clear D. CDR1 is KGHSH, CDR2 LQKENI, per germline. This CDR3 spans 14 amino acids. V gave up 6 bases and J gave up 4 bases, with 15 bases separating them. The chain's CDR3 is CASSLGTESYGYTF. CDR3 bases: TGTGCCAGCTCCCTCGGCACAGAATCCTATGGCTACACCTTC.

The genes are TRBV5-1 and TRBJ1-1; TRBD1 aligns across 7 bases. The length of the CDR3 is 16 residues. Germline assignment: CDR1 SGHRS and CDR2 YFSETQ. V lost 0 bases, J lost 0 bases, and 5 bases stayed unmatched. This CDR3 reads CASSLVGGGMNTEAFF. CDR3 DNA: TGCGCCAGCAGCTTGGTTGGAGGGGGCATGAACACTGAAGCTTTCTTT.

This clone was detected only a few times. The chain has TRBV19 and TRBJ1-2, with TRBD1 as a possible D gene (5 bases). Germline V CDR1 and CDR2: LNHDA, SQIVND (reference sequence). V lost 6 bases and J lost 4, with 12 bases in between. This CDR3 is built from 13 residues. This CDR3 is CASSSQGFYGYTF. The CDR3 region has the DNA TGTGCCAGTAGCTCCCAGGGATTCTATGGCTACACCTTC.